This TCR beta chain was captured by sequencing in a study of regulatory T cells in long-lasting Graves disease. Study conclusions and caveats: Favored usage of TRBV28, TRBJ1-2 and TRBJ2-5 was recorded in persistent disease.

Trimming removed 7 bases at V and 1 base at J, with 20 bases between. The CDR3 totals 16 residues. CDR1 MDHEN and CDR2 SYDVKM come from the germline V gene. TCR beta libraries were built with iRepertoire HTBI primers and Arm-PCR of CDR3 regions. In TCRdb, the multiplex PCR reads were re-called with MiXCR into one record per CDR3 protein. The sample lists 650,000 to 850,000 distinct CDR3 sequences, 30% occurring once. Noted time point: persistent/refractory GD, antithyroid drugs over 5 years with positive TRAb. RNA from PBMCs was the source of the TCR library. EDTA tubes collected around 8.7 milliliters of peripheral blood. On this clonotype itself: Its cognate antigen is unknown.

The material sequenced was peripheral blood mononuclear cells (PBMCs), taken when the disease was refractory, from a patient treated with antithyroid drugs. This chain joins TRBV28 and TRBJ2-7, with D perhaps TRBD1 or TRBD2 (6 bases each). This receptor was taken from a female donor with Graves disease. CDR3 sequence reads: CASNPLRGRGSYEQYF. In DNA, the CDR3 is TGTGCCAGCAACCCCCTTCGGGGGCGCGGGTCCTACGAGCAGTACTTC. Together with reference TRBV28 and TRBJ2-7, the CDR3 gives the full variable domain: DVKVTQSSRYLVKRTGEKVFLECVQDMDHENMFWYRQDPGLGLRLIYFSYDVKMKEKGDIPEGYSVSREKKERFSLILESASTNQTSMYLCASNPLRGRGSYEQYFGPGTRLTVT.